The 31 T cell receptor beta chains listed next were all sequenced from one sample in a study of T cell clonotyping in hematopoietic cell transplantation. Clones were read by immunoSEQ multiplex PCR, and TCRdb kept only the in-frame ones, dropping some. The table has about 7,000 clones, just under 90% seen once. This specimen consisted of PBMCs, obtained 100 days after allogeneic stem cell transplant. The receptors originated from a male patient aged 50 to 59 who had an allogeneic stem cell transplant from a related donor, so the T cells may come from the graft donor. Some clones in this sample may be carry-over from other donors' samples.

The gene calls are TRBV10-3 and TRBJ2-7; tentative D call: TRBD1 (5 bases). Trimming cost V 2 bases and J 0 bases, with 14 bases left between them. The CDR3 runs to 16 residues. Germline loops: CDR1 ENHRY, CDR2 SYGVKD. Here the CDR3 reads CAISEGARSNSYEQYF. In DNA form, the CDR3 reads TGTGCCATCAGTGAGGGGGCTCGGTCTAACTCCTACGAGCAGTACTTC.

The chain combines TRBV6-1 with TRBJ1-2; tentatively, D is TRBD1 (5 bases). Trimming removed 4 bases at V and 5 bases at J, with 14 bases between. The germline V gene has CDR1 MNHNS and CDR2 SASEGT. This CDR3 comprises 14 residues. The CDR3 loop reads CASSGPSGSYGYTF. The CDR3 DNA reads TGTGCCAGCAGTGGGCCCTCAGGGAGTTATGGCTACACCTTC.

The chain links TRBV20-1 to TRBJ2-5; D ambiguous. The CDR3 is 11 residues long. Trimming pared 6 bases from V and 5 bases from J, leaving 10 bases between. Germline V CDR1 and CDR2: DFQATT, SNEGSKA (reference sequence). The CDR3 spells CSALTGETQYF. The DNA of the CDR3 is TGCAGTGCCCTCACTGGGGAGACCCAGTACTTC.

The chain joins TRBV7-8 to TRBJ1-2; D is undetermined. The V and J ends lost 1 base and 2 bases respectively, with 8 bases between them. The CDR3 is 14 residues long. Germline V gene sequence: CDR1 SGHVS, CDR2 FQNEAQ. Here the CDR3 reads CASSLVATNYGYTF. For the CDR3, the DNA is TGTGCCAGCAGCTTAGTGGCAACGAACTATGGCTACACCTTC.

CDR3 DNA: TGCAGCGTTATCATCCGGGACAGGGGGCGGGGCTATGGCTACACCTTC. Its translation is CSVIIRDRGRGYGYTF. The chain has TRBV29-1 and TRBJ1-2; 12 positions match TRBD1. Looked up from germline, CDR1 is SQVTM and CDR2 is ANQGSEA. CDR3 size: 16 residues. The J segment lost 4 bases and the V segment lost 5 bases, leaving 11 bases of the junction unmatched.

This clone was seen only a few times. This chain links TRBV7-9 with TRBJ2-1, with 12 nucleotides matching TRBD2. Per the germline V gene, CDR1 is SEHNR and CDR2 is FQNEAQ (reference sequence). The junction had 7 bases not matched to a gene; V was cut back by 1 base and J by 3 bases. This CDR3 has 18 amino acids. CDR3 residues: CASSLELAGGLIYNEQFF. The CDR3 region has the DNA TGTGCCAGCAGCTTAGAACTAGCGGGGGGCCTCATCTACAATGAGCAGTTCTTC.

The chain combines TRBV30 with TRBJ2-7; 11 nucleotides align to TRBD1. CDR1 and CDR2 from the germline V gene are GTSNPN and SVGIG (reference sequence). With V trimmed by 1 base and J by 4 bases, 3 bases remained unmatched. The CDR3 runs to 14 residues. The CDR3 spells CAWSGGTGGYEQYF. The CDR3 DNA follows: TGTGCCTGGAGTGGAGGGACAGGGGGGTACGAGCAGTACTTC.

The CDR3 is CASSRGATDTQYF. The CDR3, as DNA: TGCGCCAGCAGCCGGGGGGCGACAGATACGCAGTATTTT. The chain employs TRBV4-1 and TRBJ2-3; D possibly uses TRBD1 or TRBD2 (6 bases each). Germline V gene data show CDR1 as MGHRA and CDR2 as YSYEKL. The CDR3 covers 13 residues. V was trimmed by 4 bases and J by 3 bases, leaving 8 bases between them.

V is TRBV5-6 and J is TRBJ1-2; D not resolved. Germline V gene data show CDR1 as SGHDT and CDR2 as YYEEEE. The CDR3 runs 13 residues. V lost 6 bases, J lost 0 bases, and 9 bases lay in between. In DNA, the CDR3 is TGTGCCAGCACCAGACCGACTAACTATGGCTACACCTTC. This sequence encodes CASTRPTNYGYTF.

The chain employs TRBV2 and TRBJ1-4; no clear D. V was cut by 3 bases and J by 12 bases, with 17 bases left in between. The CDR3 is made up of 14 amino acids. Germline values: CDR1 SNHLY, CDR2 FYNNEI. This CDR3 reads CASSEVRTIGELFF. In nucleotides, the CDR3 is TGTGCCAGCAGTGAGGTTCGTACAATTGGTGAACTGTTTTTT.

DNA for the CDR3: TGTGCCAGCAGGATGGGACAGGGGGTGGTCGACGAGCAGTACTTC. As protein: CASRMGQGVVDEQYF. This rearrangement joins TRBV6-1 to TRBJ2-5, with 11 bases lining up with TRBD1. The J call may not be correct, given that the DNA end is closer to TRBJ2-7. Germline V gene sequence: CDR1 MNHNS, CDR2 SASEGT. This CDR3 has 15 amino acids.

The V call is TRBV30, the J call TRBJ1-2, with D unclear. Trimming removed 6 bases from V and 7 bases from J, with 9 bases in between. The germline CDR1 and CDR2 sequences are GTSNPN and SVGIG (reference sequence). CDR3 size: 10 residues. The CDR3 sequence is CACFSSGYTF. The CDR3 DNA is TGTGCCTGCTTTTCCAGTGGCTACACCTTC.

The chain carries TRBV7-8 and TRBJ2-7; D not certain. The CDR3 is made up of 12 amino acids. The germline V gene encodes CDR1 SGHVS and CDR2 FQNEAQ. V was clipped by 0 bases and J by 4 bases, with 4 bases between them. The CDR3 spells CASSLALYEQYF. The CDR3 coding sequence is TGTGCCAGCAGCTTAGCACTTTACGAGCAGTACTTC.

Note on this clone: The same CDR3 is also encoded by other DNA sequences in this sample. The CDR3 protein is CASSFGLDYEQYF. The CDR3 DNA follows: TGTGCCAGCAGTTTCGGATTGGACTACGAGCAGTACTTC. J is TRBJ2-7 and V is TRBV28; D uncertain. The CDR3 consists of 13 residues. Germline V gene data show CDR1 as MDHEN and CDR2 as SYDVKM. Trimming pared 3 bases from V and 3 bases from J, leaving 9 bases between.

The CDR3 is CASTQAGGGRTEAFF. CDR3 nucleotides: TGTGCCAGCACCCAGGCCGGAGGCGGGCGGACTGAAGCTTTCTTT. The genes are TRBV2 and TRBJ1-1; the D is unclear. The CDR3 covers 15 residues. Trimming removed 7 bases at V and 5 bases at J, with 20 bases between. Germline-derived CDR1 and CDR2 are SNHLY and FYNNEI.

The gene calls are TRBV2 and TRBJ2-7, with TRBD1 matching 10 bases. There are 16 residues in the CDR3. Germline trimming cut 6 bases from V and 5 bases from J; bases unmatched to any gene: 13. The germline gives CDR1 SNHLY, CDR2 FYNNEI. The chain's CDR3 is CASSSGTGERIDEQYF. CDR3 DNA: TGTGCCAGCAGCTCCGGGACAGGGGAACGAATAGACGAGCAGTACTTC.

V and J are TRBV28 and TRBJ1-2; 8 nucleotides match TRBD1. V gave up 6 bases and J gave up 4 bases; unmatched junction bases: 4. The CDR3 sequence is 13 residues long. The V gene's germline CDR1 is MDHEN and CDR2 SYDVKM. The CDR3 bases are TGTGCCAGCAGGGGACAGGCAGGCTATGGCTACACCTTC. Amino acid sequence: CASRGQAGYGYTF.

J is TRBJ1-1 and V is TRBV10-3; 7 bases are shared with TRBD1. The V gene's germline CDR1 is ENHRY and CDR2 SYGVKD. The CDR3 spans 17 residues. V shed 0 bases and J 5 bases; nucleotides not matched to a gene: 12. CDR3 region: CAISESDRQGRNTEAFF. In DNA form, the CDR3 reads TGTGCCATCAGTGAGTCGGACCGACAGGGACGGAATACTGAAGCTTTCTTT.

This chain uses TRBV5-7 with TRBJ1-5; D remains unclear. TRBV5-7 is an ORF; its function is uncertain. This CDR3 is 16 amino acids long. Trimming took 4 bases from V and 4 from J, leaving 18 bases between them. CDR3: CASSGHRAPLNQPQHF. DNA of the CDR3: TGTGCCAGCAGCGGCCACCGGGCCCCGTTAAATCAGCCCCAGCATTTT.

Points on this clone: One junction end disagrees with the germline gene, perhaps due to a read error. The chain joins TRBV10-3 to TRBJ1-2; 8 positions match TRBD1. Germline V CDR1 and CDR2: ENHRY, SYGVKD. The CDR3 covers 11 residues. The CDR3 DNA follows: TGTGCCATCAGTCAGGGGGCCCTTACGGCCTTC. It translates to CAISQGALTAF.

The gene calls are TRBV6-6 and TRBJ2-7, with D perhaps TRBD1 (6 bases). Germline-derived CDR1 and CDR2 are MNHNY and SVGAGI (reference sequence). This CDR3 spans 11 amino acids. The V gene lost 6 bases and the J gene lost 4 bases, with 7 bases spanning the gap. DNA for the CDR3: TGTGCCAGCAGCAGGGGATACGAGCAGTACTTC. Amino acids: CASSRGYEQYF.

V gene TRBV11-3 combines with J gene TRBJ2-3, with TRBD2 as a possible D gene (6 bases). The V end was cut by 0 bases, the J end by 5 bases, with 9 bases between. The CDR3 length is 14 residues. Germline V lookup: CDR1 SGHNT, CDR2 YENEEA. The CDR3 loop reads CASSLDTGVDTQYF. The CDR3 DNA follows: TGTGCCAGCAGCTTAGATACGGGGGTAGATACGCAGTATTTT.

The CDR3: CASSQQGAYGYTF. The DNA of the CDR3 is TGTGCCAGCAGCCAACAGGGGGCATATGGCTACACCTTC. J is TRBJ1-2 and V is TRBV13; 9 bases fit TRBD1. The V and J ends lost 5 bases and 5 bases, in that order; junction bases with no gene match: 3. This CDR3 has 13 residues. Germline CDR1 reads PRHDT; CDR2 reads FYEKMQ (reference sequence).

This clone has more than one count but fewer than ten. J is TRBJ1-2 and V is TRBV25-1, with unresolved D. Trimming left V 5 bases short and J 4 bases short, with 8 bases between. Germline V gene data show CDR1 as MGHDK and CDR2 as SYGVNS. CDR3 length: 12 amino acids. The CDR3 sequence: CASSPGFYGYTF. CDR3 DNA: TGTGCCAGCAGTCCCGGGTTCTATGGCTACACCTTC.

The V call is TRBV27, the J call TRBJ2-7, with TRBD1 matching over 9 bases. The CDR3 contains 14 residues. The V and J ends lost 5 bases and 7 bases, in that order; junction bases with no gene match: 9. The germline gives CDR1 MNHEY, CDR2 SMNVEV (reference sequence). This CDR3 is CASSQWGTGKEQYF. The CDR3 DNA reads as TGTGCCAGCAGTCAATGGGGGACAGGGAAGGAGCAGTACTTC.

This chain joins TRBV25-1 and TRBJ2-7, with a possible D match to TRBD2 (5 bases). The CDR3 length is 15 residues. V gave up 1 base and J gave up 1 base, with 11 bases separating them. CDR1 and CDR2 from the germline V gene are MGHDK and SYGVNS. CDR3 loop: CASSESGFSSYEQYF. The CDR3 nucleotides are TGTGCCAGCAGTGAATCGGGGTTTAGTTCCTACGAGCAGTACTTC.

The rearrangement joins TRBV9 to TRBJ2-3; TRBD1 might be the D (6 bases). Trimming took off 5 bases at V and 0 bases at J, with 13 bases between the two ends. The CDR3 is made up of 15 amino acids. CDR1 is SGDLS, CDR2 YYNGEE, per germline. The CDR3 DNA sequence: TGTGCCAGCAGTTTGGTAACAGGGAGCACAGATACGCAGTATTTT. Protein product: CASSLVTGSTDTQYF.

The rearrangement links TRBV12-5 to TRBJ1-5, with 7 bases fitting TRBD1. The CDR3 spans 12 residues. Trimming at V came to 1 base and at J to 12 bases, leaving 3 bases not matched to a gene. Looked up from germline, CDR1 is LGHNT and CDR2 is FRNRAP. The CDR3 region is CASGLGDRDQHF. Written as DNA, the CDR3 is TGTGCTAGTGGTTTGGGCGACAGGGACCAGCATTTT.

CDR3 region: CASSRPGGRDAEAFF. For the CDR3, the DNA is TGTGCCAGCAGTAGACCAGGCGGGAGGGACGCTGAAGCTTTCTTT. The chain recombines TRBV2 with TRBJ1-1; D possibly corresponds to TRBD1 (5 bases). The germline gives CDR1 SNHLY, CDR2 FYNNEI. The CDR3 is 15 amino acids. Trimming removed 5 bases from V and 6 bases from J, with 19 bases in between.

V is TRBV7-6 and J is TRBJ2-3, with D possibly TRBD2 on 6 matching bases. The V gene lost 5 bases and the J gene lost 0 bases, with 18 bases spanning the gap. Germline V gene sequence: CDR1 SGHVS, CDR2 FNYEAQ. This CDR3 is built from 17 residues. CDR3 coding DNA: TGTGCCAGCAGCCCTAGGGGCGGGGTAACTAGCACAGATACGCAGTATTTT. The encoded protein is CASSPRGGVTSTDTQYF. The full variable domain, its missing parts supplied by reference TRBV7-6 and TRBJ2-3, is GAGVSQSPRYKVTKRGQDVALRCDPISGHVSLYWYRQALGQGPEFLTYFNYEAQQDKSGLPNDRFSAERPEGSISTLTIQRTEQRDSAMYRCASSPRGGVTSTDTQYFGPGTRLTVL.

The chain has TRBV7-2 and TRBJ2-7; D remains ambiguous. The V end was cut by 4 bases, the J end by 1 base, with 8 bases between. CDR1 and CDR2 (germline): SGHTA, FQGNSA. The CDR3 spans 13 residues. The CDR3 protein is CASSSDRSYEQYF. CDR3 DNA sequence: TGTGCCAGCAGCTCGGACCGATCCTACGAGCAGTACTTC.